The clone carrying this T cell receptor (beta chain) was seen once. The data stem from a study of cytomegalovirus exposure and HLA in healthy donors. With 2 bases removed from V and 8 bases from J, the gap between germline ends came to 12 bases. Germline CDR1 and CDR2: KGHSH and LQKENI. The CDR3 contains 13 residues. PCR involved 60 Vbeta and 13 Jbeta primers. The method was immunoSEQ multiplex PCR; TCRdb's version includes in-frame clones alone and lacks a portion of them. This sample has about 150,000 clones, with about three quarters found just once. The sequence derives from a woman aged 40 to 50 in good health and CMV-seronegative. The rearrangement joins TRBV18 to TRBJ1-2; possibly TRBD1 for D (6 bases). The sequenced material came from PBMCs. The CDR3: CASSPAGAGGYTF. The CDR3 region has the DNA TGTGCCAGCTCACCAGCAGGGGCTGGGGGCTACACCTTC.